This T cell receptor beta chain was profiled in a study of CD8 T cells in Susac syndrome. Overall study: At blood draw, Susac syndrome patients were therapy-naive, on corticosteroids, or on intravenous immunoglobulin alone.

The V and J ends lost 10 bases and 1 base, in that order; junction bases with no gene match: 5. This CDR3 spans 14 amino acids. Germline CDR1 and CDR2: MNHEY and SMNVEV (reference sequence). Random hexamers served to reverse transcribe roughly 0.45 to 1 ug RNA. TCRdb re-called the immunoSEQ multiplex PCR reads through MiXCR, storing one row per CDR3 protein. The table shows approximately 190,000 distinct CDR3 sequences, with around 95% occurring only once. Recently defined diagnostic criteria for definite or probable disease were fulfilled by Susac syndrome patients. FACS was used to enrich TEMRA cells, whereas the CD8+ and CD4+ T cells were obtained by negative isolation.

The source is a human donor with Susac syndrome. Sequenced input: CD8+ T cells from PBMCs. V gene TRBV27 combines with J gene TRBJ2-1; 9 positions agree with TRBD1. In nucleotides, the CDR3 is TGTGCCACCTCTGGGACAGGGTCCTACAATGAGCAGTTCTTC. Amino acid sequence: CATSGTGSYNEQFF.